This T cell receptor beta chain was captured by sequencing in a study of T cells in Graves' hyperthyroidism and ophthalmopathy (dated by TCRdb to about 2019). About the study as a whole: Peripheral blood was sampled at the time of initial diagnosis, prior to any treatment. After sampling, hyperthyroidism patients received methimazole starting at 30 mg daily, and ophthalmopathy patients received high-dose intravenous methylprednisolone. The paper reports TCR Vbeta CDR3 sequencing of over 130 peripheral blood samples: around 41 ophthalmopathy, under 80 hyperthyroidism and 17 progressor patients. TCR V-J signatures able to tell the groups apart were searched for in a discovery cohort of around 95 patients, of whom 43 had Graves' ophthalmopathy and about 60 had stable Graves' hyperthyroidism. Whether ophthalmopathy could be predicted prospectively was tested in an independent validation cohort made up of approximately 19 hyperthyroidism patients plus 17 patients who later progressed to ophthalmopathy. In addition, the study compared T-cell repertoires in thyroid tissue and in blood from about 6 Graves' hyperthyroidism patients. The roughly 91 discovery patients were randomly divided into training and test sets at a 7:3 ratio. Results and caveats for the whole study, not just this receptor: In validation, the model predicted progression to ophthalmopathy with approximately 71% sensitivity and 72.22% specificity, a median of around six months before onset. A model built on a 13 V-J signature distinguished ophthalmopathy from stable hyperthyroidism, reaching approximately 89% sensitivity and about 81% specificity in cross-validation and 80%/75% in testing. Sample size was not statistically predetermined, and investigators were not blinded to group allocation. Most expanded thyroid clonotypes (frequency above 0.001) were also detected in blood, suggesting blood repertoires may reflect thyroid immune responses.

Stable Graves' hyperthyroidism was defined as the absence of progression to ophthalmopathy over 18 months of follow-up. Hyperthyroidism patients were newly diagnosed, had a disease duration of under 2 months, and were aged 18 to 65 years. The study excluded patients with uncontrolled infections, other autoimmune diseases, pregnancy or lactation. Diagnoses were based on clinical symptoms, serum thyroxine and TRAb, thyroid ultrasound and orbital computed tomography. Ficoll-Paque density gradient centrifugation was used to isolate PBMCs from about 10 ml of fresh peripheral blood. Total RNA was extracted with Trizol reagent, and quality was checked on an Agilent 2100 Bioanalyzer. The TCR beta CDR3 regions were amplified from RNA transcripts. The TCR CDR3 was subjected to a first round of RT-PCR using the HTBI primer set and the Qiagen OneStep RT-PCR kit. Libraries were constructed in a second round of multiplex PCR, after which size selection and purification were performed. Sequencing of the libraries was done on an Illumina HiSeq2000 using paired-end 100 bp reads. In the original analysis: SOAPnuke was used to process the raw data, removing reads that contained adapters or uncalled bases, had a mean Phred below 15, or lacked an exact match to the constant primer or identifier. COPE v1.2.5 was used to merge high-quality paired reads, and clonotypes were defined as unique nucleotide sequences. MiTCR v1.1 was used to align clonotypes to the IMGT TRBV, TRBD and TRBJ reference segments. The analysis was restricted to V-J combinations with a frequency above 0.0001, which together covered just over 99% of the repertoires. A TCS score was defined as the ratio of F50 (clonal expansion) to E x V (chaos), with BLOSUM62-based TCRdist applied between CDR3 peptides within each V-J. Welch's t-statistics and random forest reduced 500 to 650 V-J features to 10 to 15, which were used in a naive Bayes classifier (R e1071). Clones were called with MiXCR by TCRdb after fastp trimmed the public reads at Q25, and only in-frame beta chains were retained. Each CDR3 protein gets just one entry, which takes the most common genes and DNA from the rows behind it. The authors' filters were not applied to this entry. Present in this sample are 460,000 or so distinct CDR3 sequences, 14% of which were seen just once. The top ten clonotypes cover around 17% of the sample.

Many counts were recorded for this clonotype. It has no known antigen specificity. Base-call qualities are not available, and no considerably larger clone is one nucleotide away. This sequence originates from a woman aged 18-30 years with Graves' hyperthyroidism. Sequenced input: blood.

Here is the DNA: TGTGCCAGCTCACCGGACGTGGACAGGACCTATGGCTACACCTTC. This is translated as CASSPDVDRTYGYTF. The chain uses TRBV18 and TRBJ1-2; 7 middle bases align to TRBD1. Here V drops 3 bases and J drops 4 bases, and the junction holds 8 bases not matched to any gene. The CDR3 spans 15 residues, from the cysteine through the phenylalanine. The entry retains the CDR3 DNA only, 45 bases that are in frame from base 1. CDR1 and CDR2, per the germline V gene, are KGHSH and LQKENI.